The clone carrying this TCR beta chain has ten or more counts. TCRdb reanalysed the reads using MiXCR and keeps one entry per CDR3 protein. The sample lists approximately 500,000 distinct CDR3 sequences, roughly 12% occurring once. Germline loops: CDR1 MDHEN, CDR2 SYDVKM. V lost 3 bases and J lost 2; bases outside the gene matches: 3. The CDR3 spans 15 residues. The data are from a study of T cell repertoires in cytomegalovirus infection. Overall study: Public TCR beta signatures indicated both CMV infection and matching HLA type.

The sequence derives from a human donor in good health (CMV status not recorded). Some clones in this sample may be carry-over from other donors' samples. Input material: PBMCs. The chain couples TRBV28 to TRBJ2-2; 7 bases align to TRBD2. The CDR3 DNA reads TGTGCCAGCAGTTTGGCGGGAGACAACACCGGGGAGCTGTTTTTT. Its protein is CASSLAGDNTGELFF.